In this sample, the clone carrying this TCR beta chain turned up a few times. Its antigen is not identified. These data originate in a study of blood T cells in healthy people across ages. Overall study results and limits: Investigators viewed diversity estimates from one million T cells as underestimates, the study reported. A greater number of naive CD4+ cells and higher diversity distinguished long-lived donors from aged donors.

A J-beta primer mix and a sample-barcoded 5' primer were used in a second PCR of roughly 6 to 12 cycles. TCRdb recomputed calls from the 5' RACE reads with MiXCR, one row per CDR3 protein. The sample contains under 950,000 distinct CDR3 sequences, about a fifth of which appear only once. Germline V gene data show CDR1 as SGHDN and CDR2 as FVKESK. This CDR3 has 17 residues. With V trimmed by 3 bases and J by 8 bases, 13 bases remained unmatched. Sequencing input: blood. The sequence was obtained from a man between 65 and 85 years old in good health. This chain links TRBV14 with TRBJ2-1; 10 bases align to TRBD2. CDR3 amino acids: CASSQALLAGDGDEQFF. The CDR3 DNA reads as TGTGCCAGCAGCCAGGCCCTTCTAGCGGGAGATGGAGATGAGCAGTTCTTC.